Listed below are T cell receptor beta chains from one sample, sequenced in a study of blood T cell repertoires in COVID-19. Using immunoSEQ multiplex PCR, the repertoire was profiled, and TCRdb retains in-frame clones only, with some absent. The sample includes roughly 250,000 clones, about 87% of them seen just once. What was sequenced was peripheral blood. The receptors were gathered from a human donor in a cohort sampled during active COVID-19. Both conserved end residues are part of each CDR3. A D gene is named only where the DNA matches it firmly. Where a row states a size, it is once, few, many or the class of an expanded clone; other rows omit it.

CASKLSNTEAFF	TGTGCCAGCAAGCTATCGAACACTGAAGCTTTCTTT	NA	NA	TRBV2	TRBJ1-1	12
CASSLQTGGKNTIYF	TGTGCCAGCAGCCTCCAGACAGGGGGCAAAAACACCATATATTTT	NA	TRBD1	TRBV7-2	TRBJ1-3	15
CASSLLRFRTSGGAMGYF	TGTGCCAGCAGTTTATTGAGATTTAGGACTAGCGGGGGAGCTATGGGATACTTC	NA	TRBD2	TRBV28	TRBJ2-5	18
CASSRGSNQPQHF	TGTGCCAGCAGCAGGGGGAGCAATCAGCCCCAGCATTTT	NA	NA	TRBV7-2	TRBJ1-5	13
CASSQGGKTSGRGGRNEQFF	TGTGCCAGCAGCCAAGGAGGAAAGACTAGCGGGAGGGGGGGTCGCAATGAGCAGTTCTTC	NA	TRBD2	TRBV3-1/TRBV3-2	TRBJ2-1	20
CASSPGTSGADTQYF	TGTGCCAGCAGTCCCGGGACTAGCGGCGCAGATACGCAGTATTTT	NA	TRBD2	TRBV5-8	TRBJ2-3	15
CASSLWGRGGLNTEAFF	TGTGCCAGCAGCTTGTGGGGGCGCGGAGGTCTGAACACTGAAGCTTTCTTT	once	NA	TRBV5-5	TRBJ1-1	17
CASSSGQGETQYF	TGTGCCAGCTCATCGGGACAAGGCGAGACCCAGTACTTC	NA	NA	TRBV18	TRBJ2-5	13
CASSYSPYNSYEQYF	TGTGCCAGCAGTTACTCCCCGTATAACTCCTACGAGCAGTACTTC	NA	NA	TRBV6-5	TRBJ2-7	15
CASSPGGPQETQYF	TGTGCCAGCAGCCCAGGGGGGCCCCAAGAGACCCAGTACTTC	NA	NA	TRBV11-2	TRBJ2-5	14
CASTVTSTDTQYF	TGCGCCAGCACCGTCACTAGCACAGATACGCAGTATTTT	NA	NA	TRBV10-1	TRBJ2-3	13
CASSRQTGKYGEAFF	TGTGCCAGCAGCCGTCAAACGGGGAAATACGGTGAAGCTTTCTTT	NA	NA	TRBV7-8	TRBJ1-1	15
CASSQGLARFGYNEQFF	TGTGCCAGCAGCCAAGGCCTAGCCCGTTTCGGCTACAATGAGCAGTTCTTC	NA	NA	TRBV4-2	TRBJ2-1	17
CASSHRSGELFF	TGTGCCAGTAGCCACCGGTCCGGGGAGCTGTTTTTT	NA	NA	TRBV19	TRBJ2-2	12
CASSFSRVSSYEQYF	TGTGCCAGCAGCTTCAGTCGGGTCTCGTCCTACGAGCAGTACTTC	few	NA	TRBV5-5	TRBJ2-7	15
CASSLGVPREQFF	TGTGCCAGCAGCTTAGGAGTCCCTCGGGAGCAGTTCTTC	NA	NA	TRBV11-2	TRBJ2-1	13
CASGTRKSDSYNEQFF	TGTGCCAGCGGGACACGAAAGTCTGACTCCTACAATGAGCAGTTCTTC	NA	NA	TRBV27	TRBJ2-1	16
CASSQDVRDRCYEQYF	TGTGCCAGCAGCCAAGATGTCCGGGACAGGTGCTACGAGCAGTACTTC	NA	TRBD1	TRBV3-1/TRBV3-2	TRBJ2-7	16
CASTEGLAGNNEQFF	TGTGCCAGCACCGAGGGACTAGCGGGAAACAATGAGCAGTTCTTC	NA	TRBD2	TRBV2	TRBJ2-1	15
CASSKGQLYEQYF	TGTGCCAGCAGCAAGGGACAACTCTACGAGCAGTACTTC	NA	NA	TRBV7-2	TRBJ2-7	13
CASSLEPPFGTEHWNEQFF	TGTGCCAGCAGCCTAGAGCCCCCGTTCGGGACAGAGCACTGGAATGAGCAGTTCTTC	few	TRBD1	TRBV27	TRBJ2-1	19
CASSYSGQGETQYF	TGTGCCAGCAGTTATTCGGGACAGGGGGAGACCCAGTACTTC	NA	TRBD1	TRBV25-1	TRBJ2-5	14
CASSPRHQGEQFF	TGTGCCAGCAGTCCGCGTCATCAGGGCGAGCAGTTCTTC	NA	NA	TRBV27	TRBJ2-1	13
CATSDPRDRSYGYTF	TGTGCCACCAGTGATCCCCGCGACAGGTCATATGGCTACACCTTC	NA	NA	TRBV24-1	TRBJ1-2	15
CASNDRGRVSGELFF	TGTGCCAGTAACGACAGGGGGCGGGTCTCCGGGGAGCTGTTTTTT	NA	TRBD1	TRBV19	TRBJ2-2	15
CASSLRENTEAFF	TGTGCCAGCAGCCTCCGGGAGAACACTGAAGCTTTCTTT	NA	NA	TRBV6-4	TRBJ1-1	13
CASSISSGVGTDTQYF	TGTGCCAGTAGTATTAGTAGCGGGGTAGGCACAGATACGCAGTATTTT	NA	TRBD2	TRBV19	TRBJ2-3	16
CASSLRQGEKLFF	TGTGCCAGCAGCTTGCGCCAGGGGGAAAAACTGTTTTTT	NA	NA	TRBV5-5	TRBJ1-4	13
CASSLGGQGAARRSPLHF	TGTGCCAGCAGTTTAGGGGGACAGGGGGCCGCGAGGCGTTCACCCCTCCACTTT	NA	TRBD1	TRBV27	TRBJ1-6	18
CASRATGSYEQYF	TGTGCCAGCAGGGCGACAGGCTCCTACGAGCAGTACTTC	NA	NA	TRBV12-3/TRBV12-4	TRBJ2-7	13
CASRRGRANYGYTF	TGTGCCAGCAGGCGGGGCAGAGCTAACTATGGCTACACCTTC	NA	NA	TRBV6-5	TRBJ1-2	14
CASTEPGQGAGGELFF	TGTGCCAGCACGGAACCGGGACAGGGGGCGGGAGGGGAGCTGTTTTTT	NA	TRBD1	TRBV28	TRBJ2-2	16
CASSPSGGATEAFF	TGTGCCAGCAGCCCATCAGGAGGAGCGACTGAAGCTTTCTTT	NA	NA	TRBV3-1/TRBV3-2	TRBJ1-1	14
CASSLEQNTEAFF	TGCGCCAGCAGCTTGGAGCAGAACACTGAAGCTTTCTTT	NA	NA	TRBV5-1	TRBJ1-1	13
CASSLTTGGNEQYF	TGTGCCAGTAGTTTAACGACAGGGGGCAACGAGCAGTACTTC	NA	TRBD1	TRBV19	TRBJ2-7	14
CASSSWTSGGVYYNEQFF	TGTGCCAGCAGCTCTTGGACTAGCGGGGGGGTTTACTACAATGAGCAGTTCTTC	NA	TRBD2	TRBV11-2	TRBJ2-1	18
CASSLAGGTYEQYF	TGTGCCAGCAGTTTAGCGGGGGGGACCTACGAGCAGTACTTC	NA	TRBD2	TRBV6-5	TRBJ2-7	14
CASSFSGGAFGETQYF	TGTGCCAGCAGCTTTAGCGGGGGGGCCTTCGGGGAGACCCAGTACTTC	NA	TRBD2	TRBV5-4	TRBJ2-5	16
CASSRSQGYPGELFF	TGTGCCAGTAGTAGGTCACAGGGGTACCCCGGGGAGCTGTTTTTT	NA	TRBD1	TRBV19	TRBJ2-2	15
CASSPTGTSGASGFVPSTDTQYF	TGTGCCAGCAGCCCCACCGGGACTAGCGGGGCGAGCGGGTTCGTCCCTAGCACAGATACGCAGTATTTT	NA	TRBD2	TRBV4-2	TRBJ2-3	23
CASSQDRDMNTEAFF	TGCGCCAGCAGCCAGGACAGGGACATGAACACTGAAGCTTTCTTT	few	TRBD1	TRBV4-1	TRBJ1-1	15
CASSSGTSDEQYF	TGTGCTAGCAGCTCAGGGACTAGCGACGAGCAGTACTTC	NA	TRBD2	TRBV7-7	TRBJ2-7	13
CASSFAGGPDTQYF	TGTGCCAGCAGCTTCGCGGGAGGGCCAGATACGCAGTATTTT	NA	TRBD2	TRBV5-6	TRBJ2-3	14
CASRAGETTYEQYF	TGTGCCAGCAGGGCGGGAGAGACAACTTACGAGCAGTACTTC	NA	TRBD2	TRBV6-5	TRBJ2-7	14
CASSTGQNTGELFF	TGTGCCAGCAGCACGGGACAGAACACCGGGGAGCTGTTTTTT	NA	NA	TRBV7-2	TRBJ2-2	14
CASSIAKGGRVSALHF	TGTGCCAGTAGTATAGCCAAGGGGGGGCGCGTATCTGCCCTCCACTTT	NA	NA	TRBV19	TRBJ1-6	16
CASSLDRGFGYTF	TGTGCCAGCAGTTTGGACAGGGGATTTGGCTACACCTTC	NA	TRBD1	TRBV27	TRBJ1-2	13
CASSPLRTDQETQYF	TGTGCCAGCTCACCACTTCGGACAGACCAAGAGACCCAGTACTTC	NA	NA	TRBV18	TRBJ2-5	15
CASSLGLAATQETQYF	TGTGCCAGCAGTCTGGGGCTAGCGGCAACCCAAGAGACCCAGTACTTC	NA	TRBD2	TRBV2	TRBJ2-5	16
CASGRLAGVYNEQFF	TGTGCTAGTGGTAGGCTAGCGGGAGTCTACAATGAGCAGTTCTTC	NA	TRBD2	TRBV12-5	TRBJ2-1	15
CASSLSLAETQYF	TGCGCCAGCAGCTTGTCGCTAGCGGAGACCCAGTACTTC	NA	NA	TRBV5-1	TRBJ2-5	13
CASSVVGLGGEAQYF	TGTGCCAGCAGCGTAGTCGGACTAGGGGGAGAGGCCCAGTACTTC	NA	NA	TRBV9	TRBJ2-5	15
CASCVNGRYTDTQYF	TGTGCCAGCTGCGTTAACGGGAGGTACACAGATACGCAGTATTTT	NA	TRBD2	TRBV2	TRBJ2-3	15
CASSIGGGETQYF	TGTGCCAGTAGTATAGGGGGAGGGGAGACCCAGTACTTC	NA	TRBD2	TRBV19	TRBJ2-5	13
CASSLGRQGREQYF	TGTGCCAGCAGCTTAGGGAGACAGGGGCGCGAGCAGTACTTC	NA	TRBD1	TRBV7-6	TRBJ2-7	14
CVSSFPKTGFITGELFF	TGTGTCAGCAGTTTCCCAAAGACAGGTTTCATCACCGGGGAGCTGTTTTTT	NA	NA	TRBV28	TRBJ2-2	17